This is a list of T cell receptor beta chains from one sample in a study of cytotoxic CD8 clonotypes in ibrutinib-treated CLL. Libraries were prepared by immunoSEQ multiplex PCR; TCRdb keeps only in-frame clonotypes and omits some of them. The table lists about 45,000 clones, 65% of them singletons, with roughly 21% in the top ten. The sample here was PBMCs, taken after 24 months of ibrutinib treatment. Every receptor here comes from a human donor with chronic lymphocytic leukemia. Each CDR3 is given with its conserved first and last residue. D genes are given only for firm matches. Clone size is not always given. Where it is, it says once, few, many or a class for expanded clones.

v_call: TRBV28
j_call: TRBJ2-5
d_call: .
clone_size: few
cdr3_nt: TGTGCCAGCAGTTTAATGGGCAGGACAGAAGAGACCCAGTACTTC
cdr3_aa: CASSLMGRTEETQYF

v_call: TRBV5-1
j_call: TRBJ2-2
d_call: TRBD2
clone_size: .
cdr3_nt: TGCGCCAGCAGCCCCAAGACTAGCGGGGGGGCCGGTGCCACCGGGGAGCTGTTTTTT
cdr3_aa: CASSPKTSGGAGATGELFF

v_call: TRBV13
j_call: TRBJ2-1
d_call: .
clone_size: .
cdr3_nt: TGTGCCAGCAGCCGGGGACCCTCCTACAATGAGCAGTTCTTC
cdr3_aa: CASSRGPSYNEQFF

v_call: TRBV21-1
j_call: TRBJ1-2
d_call: .
clone_size: many
cdr3_nt: TGTGCCAGCAGCAAAGTCGGGACAGACTATGGCTACACCTTC
cdr3_aa: CASSKVGTDYGYTF

v_call: TRBV7-2
j_call: TRBJ1-5
d_call: .
clone_size: few
cdr3_nt: TGTGCCAGCAGCTTAGTGGGGGGCAGGGGCAATCAGCCCCAGCATTTT
cdr3_aa: CASSLVGGRGNQPQHF

v_call: TRBV9
j_call: TRBJ2-2
d_call: .
clone_size: many
cdr3_nt: TGTGCCAGCAGCACTCACACCGGGGAGCTGTTTTTT
cdr3_aa: CASSTHTGELFF

v_call: TRBV4-1
j_call: TRBJ2-7
d_call: .
clone_size: .
cdr3_nt: TGCGCCAGCAGCCGCTACAATCAGGGCCCCTACGAGCAGTACTTC
cdr3_aa: CASSRYNQGPYEQYF

v_call: TRBV4-1
j_call: TRBJ2-7
d_call: .
clone_size: .
cdr3_nt: TGCGCCAGCAGTTCCGGCCCCTCGGCTTACGAGCAGTACTTC
cdr3_aa: CASSSGPSAYEQYF

v_call: TRBV7-8
j_call: TRBJ2-1
d_call: TRBD2
clone_size: .
cdr3_nt: TGTGCCAGCAGCTTAGCGATAGGAGCTAGCGGGCCCTACAATGAGCAGTTCTTC
cdr3_aa: CASSLAIGASGPYNEQFF

v_call: TRBV13
j_call: TRBJ1-2
d_call: .
clone_size: few
cdr3_nt: TGTGCCAGCAGCTTAGAGGGTCTTTTTAGTAACTATGGCTACACCTTC
cdr3_aa: CASSLEGLFSNYGYTF

v_call: TRBV7-2
j_call: TRBJ2-2
d_call: .
clone_size: .
cdr3_nt: TGTGCCAGCAGCTTTGTTCAGGCCGGGGAGCTGTTTTTT
cdr3_aa: CASSFVQAGELFF

v_call: TRBV5-1
j_call: TRBJ1-2
d_call: .
clone_size: once
cdr3_nt: TGCGCCAGCAGCTTGGCCGGGGCAGTGGCCAGCTACACCTTC
cdr3_aa: CASSLAGAVASYTF

v_call: TRBV11-3
j_call: TRBJ1-5
d_call: .
clone_size: .
cdr3_nt: TGTGCCAGCAGCTTAGGATTTACGGGGGTTCCCTATCAGCCCCAGCATTTT
cdr3_aa: CASSLGFTGVPYQPQHF

v_call: TRBV25-1
j_call: TRBJ1-1
d_call: .
clone_size: few
cdr3_nt: TGTGCCAGCAGTGCTACGGCAGGGTCCGTCCTAGCTGAAGCTTTCTTT
cdr3_aa: CASSATAGSVLAEAFF

v_call: TRBV10-3
j_call: TRBJ1-5
d_call: TRBD1
clone_size: .
cdr3_nt: TGTGCCGTCACACAGGGGGCGGCTCAGCCCCAGCATTTT
cdr3_aa: CAVTQGAAQPQHF

v_call: TRBV2
j_call: TRBJ2-1
d_call: TRBD2
clone_size: .
cdr3_nt: TGTGCCAGCAGTGATATCCTAGCGGGAGGGAATGAGCAGTTCTTC
cdr3_aa: CASSDILAGGNEQFF

v_call: TRBV18
j_call: TRBJ1-2
d_call: .
clone_size: .
cdr3_nt: TGTGCCAGCTCACCACCGGGGGTTGGCTACACCTTC
cdr3_aa: CASSPPGVGYTF

v_call: TRBV6-1
j_call: TRBJ2-5
d_call: TRBD1
clone_size: .
cdr3_nt: TGTGCCAGCAGGGATGACAGGGTTTGGCAAGAGACCCAGTACTTC
cdr3_aa: CASRDDRVWQETQYF

v_call: TRBV4-1
j_call: TRBJ2-1
d_call: TRBD2
clone_size: .
cdr3_nt: TGCGCCAGCAGCCAAGAGGGGACTAGCGTGAGTCCGTTCTTC
cdr3_aa: CASSQEGTSVSPFF

v_call: TRBV15
j_call: TRBJ1-4
d_call: .
clone_size: once
cdr3_nt: TGTGCCACCAGCAGAGTTCCGGGGGGCCCTAATGAAAAACTGTTTTTT
cdr3_aa: CATSRVPGGPNEKLFF

v_call: TRBV4-2
j_call: TRBJ1-3
d_call: .
clone_size: few
cdr3_nt: TGTGCCAGCAGCCAAGATATGGCCGGGACCGGAAACACCATATATTTT
cdr3_aa: CASSQDMAGTGNTIYF

v_call: TRBV7-9
j_call: TRBJ2-7
d_call: TRBD2
clone_size: .
cdr3_nt: TGTGCCAGCAGCTCTAGGGGCGGGAGCTCCTACGAGCAGTACTTC
cdr3_aa: CASSSRGGSSYEQYF

v_call: TRBV11-2
j_call: TRBJ2-7
d_call: TRBD1
clone_size: .
cdr3_nt: TGTGCCAGCAGCCCCGGGACAGTTTGGCAGTACTTC
cdr3_aa: CASSPGTVWQYF

v_call: TRBV30
j_call: TRBJ2-7
d_call: .
clone_size: few
cdr3_nt: TGTGCCTGCAAACCTCCTACCTACGAGCAGTACTTC
cdr3_aa: CACKPPTYEQYF

v_call: TRBV18
j_call: TRBJ1-2
d_call: .
clone_size: few
cdr3_nt: TGTGCCAGCTCCTTGGACACCCATGGCTACACCTTC
cdr3_aa: CASSLDTHGYTF

v_call: TRBV4-1
j_call: TRBJ2-3
d_call: TRBD2
clone_size: .
cdr3_nt: TGCGCCAGCAGCCAAGGGAGGCTAGCGGGACGCACAGATACGCAGTATTTT
cdr3_aa: CASSQGRLAGRTDTQYF

v_call: TRBV10-3
j_call: TRBJ2-6
d_call: .
clone_size: .
cdr3_nt: TGTGCCATCAGTGATGCGAAGGGGGGCGCTGGGGCCAACGTCCTGACTTTC
cdr3_aa: CAISDAKGGAGANVLTF

v_call: TRBV14
j_call: TRBJ2-7
d_call: .
clone_size: .
cdr3_nt: TGTGCCAGCAGCGATCTAGTAGCCGAGCAGTACTTC
cdr3_aa: CASSDLVAEQYF

v_call: TRBV4-1
j_call: TRBJ2-5
d_call: TRBD2
clone_size: .
cdr3_nt: TGCGCCAGCAGCCGCGTGACTAGCGAGCAAGAGACCCAGTACTTC
cdr3_aa: CASSRVTSEQETQYF

v_call: TRBV5-4
j_call: TRBJ1-1
d_call: .
clone_size: .
cdr3_nt: TGTGCCAGCAGCCCCGAGGGGCGCTTGTGGAACACTGAAGCTTTCTTT
cdr3_aa: CASSPEGRLWNTEAFF

v_call: TRBV5-5
j_call: TRBJ1-1
d_call: .
clone_size: .
cdr3_nt: TGTGCCAGCAGCAGGAACACTGAAGCTTTCTTT
cdr3_aa: CASSRNTEAFF

v_call: TRBV11-3
j_call: TRBJ2-1
d_call: .
clone_size: .
cdr3_nt: TGTGCCAGCAGCCCTCGGGGGGCCCCCTACAATGAGCAGTTCTTC
cdr3_aa: CASSPRGAPYNEQFF

v_call: TRBV2
j_call: TRBJ2-1
d_call: TRBD2
clone_size: few
cdr3_nt: TGTGCCAGCAGGGAAAGCGGGACTTCTAACAATGAGCAGTTCTTC
cdr3_aa: CASRESGTSNNEQFF

v_call: TRBV6-6
j_call: TRBJ1-1
d_call: .
clone_size: few
cdr3_nt: TGTGCCAGCAGTTATGGGATGAACACTGAAGCTTTCTTT
cdr3_aa: CASSYGMNTEAFF

v_call: TRBV10-3
j_call: TRBJ1-2
d_call: .
clone_size: few
cdr3_nt: TGTGCCATCAGTTTACAGGGCTCTAACTATGGCTACACCTTC
cdr3_aa: CAISLQGSNYGYTF

v_call: TRBV10-3
j_call: TRBJ2-5
d_call: .
clone_size: .
cdr3_nt: TGTGCCATCAGTGGGGGACTTTTCGAGACCCAGTACTTC
cdr3_aa: CAISGGLFETQYF

v_call: TRBV18
j_call: TRBJ1-2
d_call: .
clone_size: once
cdr3_nt: TGTGCCAGCTCACCCGGGACGGTCCACTATGGCTACACCTTC
cdr3_aa: CASSPGTVHYGYTF

v_call: TRBV19
j_call: TRBJ1-3
d_call: TRBD1
clone_size: .
cdr3_nt: TGTGCCAGTAGTATAATTCTGGACAGGGGACCTTTTGGAAACACCATATATTTT
cdr3_aa: CASSIILDRGPFGNTIYF